A single T cell receptor beta chain is shown here with its context. Clones were sequenced by immunoSEQ multiplex PCR, and TCRdb holds only the in-frame ones, with some missing. Among about 52,000 clones listed, about four fifths were seen once. The data derive from a study of blood T cell repertoires in COVID-19. Whole-study context: COVID-19 samples from acute and convalescent phases originated in the United States, Italy and Spain.

The V gene lost 0 bases and the J gene lost 5 bases, with 20 bases spanning the gap. The V gene's germline CDR1 is SEHNR and CDR2 FQNEAQ (reference sequence). The CDR3 runs 17 residues. Sequenced input: peripheral blood. This receptor was obtained from a man aged 70 or older with active COVID-19. The genes are TRBV7-9 and TRBJ2-7; D might be TRBD2 (6 bases). The CDR3 bases are TGTGCCAGCAGCTTAGCCGTGGCGGGGCCCTTTAGCAACGAGCAGTACTTC. Encoded protein: CASSLAVAGPFSNEQYF.